What follows is one T cell receptor beta chain and its context. This entry belongs to a study of T cells in tuberculosis. Sequencing was performed with immunoSEQ multiplex PCR; in TCRdb, only in-frame clones are kept and a portion is missing. Here the sample spans tens of thousands of clones, roughly 90% being singletons. After thawing and overnight rest, PBMC were stained with GMM-loaded CD1B tetramer, viability dye and anti-CD3 for sorting. CD1B tetramers were loaded with Rhodococcus equi-derived C32 glucose monomycolate. Whole-study findings and limits: Low-affinity CD1B-GMM tetramer-binding T cells may have been missed.

With 2 bases removed from V and 6 bases from J, the gap between germline ends came to 14 bases. The CDR3 has 15 residues. Germline loops: CDR1 SGHNT, CDR2 YYREEE (reference sequence). This sequence originates from an adult woman with latent tuberculosis. The sample consisted of CD1b-GMM tetramer-negative cells sorted from PBMCs. The chain joins TRBV5-4 to TRBJ1-4; D possibly corresponds to TRBD1 (5 bases). CDR3 protein: CASSFGGVADEKLFF. The CDR3 DNA reads TGTGCCAGCAGCTTCGGGGGGGTAGCGGATGAAAAACTGTTTTTT. Combining the CDR3 with reference TRBV5-4 and TRBJ1-4 gives the whole variable domain ETGVTQSPTHLIKTRGQQVTLRCSSQSGHNTVSWYQQALGQGPQFIFQYYREEENGRGNFPPRFSGLQFPNYSSELNVNALELDDSALYLCASSFGGVADEKLFFGSGTQLSVL.